The 21 T cell receptor beta chains below all came from one sample that was sequenced in a study of long-term antiretroviral therapy in people with HIV. Samples were assayed with immunoSEQ v3.0 at survey level. Generated by immunoSEQ multiplex PCR, the TCRdb table keeps only in-frame clones and is missing some. The table lists around 20,000 clones, 76% of them singletons. The sample was unsorted PBMCs, taken 0.5 years before starting antiretroviral therapy. The receptors stem from a woman aged 50 to 60 with HIV.

The V and J genes are TRBV6-4 and TRBJ1-2; 7 bases match TRBD1. CDR1 is MRHNA, CDR2 SNTAGT, per germline. CDR3 length: 14 residues. With 6 bases clipped from V and 7 bases from J, the junction kept 11 bases outside the gene matches. The CDR3 region is CASSPTGQRAGYTF. The CDR3 DNA follows: TGTGCCAGCAGCCCGACAGGGCAGCGAGCTGGCTACACCTTC.

This chain uses TRBV9 with TRBJ2-2; tentatively, D is TRBD2 (5 bases). The CDR3 has 13 amino acids. CDR1 SGDLS and CDR2 YYNGEE come from the germline V gene. V dropped 2 bases and J dropped 7 bases, with 9 bases sitting between them. This CDR3 is CASSVWGDGELFF. The CDR3, as DNA: TGTGCCAGCAGCGTCTGGGGAGACGGGGAGCTGTTTTTT.

This clone came up once. The chain has TRBV18 and TRBJ1-1, with 7 bases lining up with TRBD1. The CDR3 spans 15 residues. The V gene's germline CDR1 is KGHSH and CDR2 LQKENI. The junction had 4 bases not matched to a gene; V was cut back by 3 bases and J by 0 bases. CDR3 in DNA: TGTGCCAGCTCACCTCCCGGGACAGTGAACACTGAAGCTTTCTTT. Its translation is CASSPPGTVNTEAFF.

This chain connects TRBV10-3 to TRBJ2-7; a possible D gene is TRBD1 (6 bases). This CDR3 has 15 residues. Germline values: CDR1 ENHRY, CDR2 SYGVKD. The V gene lost 3 bases and the J gene lost 2 bases, with 14 bases spanning the gap. CDR3 region: CAISDPGHPTYEQYF. CDR3 coding DNA: TGTGCCATCAGTGATCCGGGACACCCAACCTACGAGCAGTACTTC.

The rearrangement joins TRBV5-6 to TRBJ2-5; the match to TRBD2 covers 7 bases. J was trimmed by 5 bases and V by 3 bases; bases with no gene match: 7. This CDR3 is built from 14 residues. Germline assignment: CDR1 SGHDT and CDR2 YYEEEE. The CDR3 loop reads CASSSGEGRETQYF. Written as DNA, the CDR3 is TGTGCCAGCAGCTCGGGGGAGGGGCGGGAGACCCAGTACTTC.

The V and J genes are TRBV7-8 and TRBJ2-3; 7 nucleotides align to TRBD2. Trimming cost V 1 base and J 0 bases; bases outside gene matches: 4. In germline, CDR1 is SGHVS, CDR2 FQNEAQ. This CDR3 region has 16 residues. The CDR3 is CASSLVPAGSTDTQYF. As DNA, the CDR3 is TGTGCCAGCAGCTTAGTGCCAGCGGGGAGCACAGATACGCAGTATTTT.

V gene TRBV27 combines with J gene TRBJ1-1; 8 bases are a match to TRBD1. Germline trimming cut 5 bases from V and 8 bases from J; bases unmatched to any gene: 7. This CDR3 has 13 amino acids. Germline V gene data show CDR1 as MNHEY and CDR2 as SMNVEV (reference sequence). The CDR3 DNA sequence: TGTGCCAGCAGTACCGGGACAGGAGACGAAGCTTTCTTT. Its translation is CASSTGTGDEAFF.

The CDR3 spells CASSYSSFIGSGELFF. The CDR3 DNA is TGTGCCAGCAGTTACTCCTCGTTTATAGGCAGCGGGGAGCTGTTTTTT. This chain connects TRBV6-5 to TRBJ2-2; D remains unclear. Per germline, CDR1 MNHEY and CDR2 SVGAGI. V lost 0 bases and J lost 7, with 15 bases in between. This CDR3 comprises 16 residues.

The chain couples TRBV29-1 to TRBJ2-1, with D possibly TRBD2 on 6 matching bases. Germline CDR1 reads SQVTM; CDR2 reads ANQGSEA. V was pared by 2 bases and J by 8 bases, with 16 bases between. There are 14 residues in the CDR3. The CDR3 protein is CSVERGTLRDEQFF. The CDR3 DNA reads TGCAGCGTTGAACGCGGGACCCTGAGGGATGAGCAGTTCTTC.

This clone was detected only once. The rearrangement joins TRBV2 to TRBJ2-1; 9 nucleotides agree with TRBD1. From germline, CDR1 is SNHLY and CDR2 FYNNEI. Unmatched junction bases numbered 12, after V lost 3 bases and J lost 15 bases. This CDR3 comprises 14 residues. The CDR3 region has the DNA TGTGCCAGCAGTGAGGACAGGGGTAGCGGGTTTCCGTTCTTC. Translation gives CASSEDRGSGFPFF.

The chain joins TRBV5-4 to TRBJ2-2, with D possibly being TRBD1 (5 bases). The CDR3 has 14 residues. Germline V gene lookup returns CDR1 SGHNT and CDR2 YYREEE (reference sequence). Trimming stripped 0 bases from V and 4 bases from J, with 7 bases between. CDR3: CASSLEGLTGELFF. CDR3 nucleotide sequence: TGTGCCAGCAGCTTGGAGGGGCTCACCGGGGAGCTGTTTTTT.

This rearrangement joins TRBV2 to TRBJ1-5, with 8 positions matching TRBD1. The trim removed 7 bases at V and 4 bases at J, leaving 6 bases unmatched. The CDR3 consists of 14 residues. Per the germline V gene, CDR1 is SNHLY and CDR2 is FYNNEI. The chain's CDR3 is CASNSRGRNQPQHF. The CDR3 DNA reads as TGTGCCAGCAACTCCAGGGGGCGGAATCAGCCCCAGCATTTT.

The J gene is TRBJ1-2, the V gene TRBV5-5, with D perhaps matching TRBD1 (6 bases). The germline V gene encodes CDR1 SGHKS and CDR2 YYEKEE (reference sequence). The V and J ends lost 6 bases and 2 bases respectively, with 14 bases between them. The CDR3 loop spans 14 amino acids. DNA of the CDR3: TGTGCCAGCACCAACACGGACAGAAACTATGGCTACACCTTC. It specifies CASTNTDRNYGYTF. The variable domain in full, with the rest retrieved from reference TRBV5-5 and TRBJ1-2, is DAGVTQSPTHLIKTRGQQVTLRCSPISGHKSVSWYQQVLGQGPQFIFQYYEKEERGRGNFPDRFSARQFPNYSSELNVNALLLGDSALYLCASTNTDRNYGYTFGSGTRLTVV.

The rearrangement links TRBV19 to TRBJ2-1, with 8 bases lining up with TRBD1. The CDR3 is made up of 16 amino acids. Losses at the gene ends were 6 bases for V and 1 base for J; bases not matched to a gene: 8. Germline assignment: CDR1 LNHDA and CDR2 SQIVND (reference sequence). The chain's CDR3 is CASSLSGGWSYNEQFF. The CDR3 region has the DNA TGTGCCAGTAGCTTATCAGGGGGCTGGTCCTACAATGAGCAGTTCTTC.

The chain links TRBV7-3 to TRBJ2-2; D ambiguous. Germline values: CDR1 SGHTA, CDR2 FQGTGA. Trimming removed 4 bases at V and 0 bases at J, with 3 bases between. The CDR3 consists of 13 residues. The CDR3, as DNA: TGTGCCAGCAGCTCAACGAACACCGGGGAGCTGTTTTTT. It specifies CASSSTNTGELFF. The full variable domain, its missing parts supplied by reference TRBV7-3 and TRBJ2-2, is GAGVSQTPSNKVTEKGKYVELRCDPISGHTALYWYRQSLGQGPEFLIYFQGTGAADDSGLPNDRFFAVRPEGSVSTLKIQRTERGDSAVYLCASSSTNTGELFFGEGSRLTVL.

The V and J genes are TRBV30 and TRBJ2-5, with D tentatively TRBD1 or TRBD2 (5 bases each). The CDR3 contains 17 residues. V lost 5 bases and J lost 1, with 23 bases in between. Germline CDR1 GTSNPN, CDR2 SVGIG (reference sequence). CDR3 DNA: TGTGCCTGGGGGGCACAACTTTTTCGGGGATCCCAAGAGACCCAGTACTTC. As protein: CAWGAQLFRGSQETQYF. Looking up the rest from reference TRBV30 and TRBJ2-5 gives the full variable domain: SQTIHQWPATLVQPVGSPLSLECTVEGTSNPNLYWYRQAAGRGLQLLFYSVGIGQISSEVPQNLSASRPQDRQFILSSKKLLLSDSGFYLCAWGAQLFRGSQETQYFGPGTRLLVL.

A single count supports this clone. J is TRBJ1-4 and V is TRBV6-1; maybe TRBD1 (5 bases). The CDR3 length is 13 residues. CDR1 and CDR2 (germline): MNHNS, SASEGT. V shed 4 bases and J shed 7 bases, with 10 bases lying between them. The CDR3 DNA reads TGTGCCAGCAGTGGGGGACGCATTGAAAAACTGTTTTTT. This sequence encodes CASSGGRIEKLFF.

The chain has TRBV7-9 and TRBJ2-5, with D perhaps matching TRBD1 or TRBD2 (5 bases each). Germline loops: CDR1 SEHNR, CDR2 FQNEAQ (reference sequence). CDR3 length: 16 amino acids. V was shortened by 0 bases and J by 7 bases, with 18 bases between the two germline ends. The CDR3 spells CASSLAGTGQGLTQYF. CDR3 bases: TGTGCCAGCAGCTTAGCGGGAACGGGGCAGGGCCTGACCCAGTACTTC.

Here the CDR3 reads CASSQYNQPQHF. In DNA, the CDR3 is TGTGCCAGCAGCCAGTATAATCAGCCCCAGCATTTT. V and J are TRBV7-2 and TRBJ1-5; D is undetermined. The V end lost 5 bases, the J end lost 4 bases, and 6 bases lay between the germline ends. Germline values: CDR1 SGHTA, CDR2 FQGNSA. The CDR3 consists of 12 residues. The variable domain in full, completed from reference TRBV7-2 and TRBJ1-5, reads GAGVSQSPSNKVTEKGKDVELRCDPISGHTALYWYRQSLGQGLEFLIYFQGNSAPDKSGLPSDRFSAERTGGSVSTLTIQRTQQEDSAVYLCASSQYNQPQHFGDGTRLSIL.

V and J are TRBV10-2 and TRBJ2-1; no definite D call. The CDR3 is 13 residues long. Germline-derived CDR1 and CDR2 are WSHSY and SAAADI. V was clipped by 8 bases and J by 0 bases, with 8 bases between them. CDR3 sequence: CASLGGSYNEQFF. In nucleotides, the CDR3 is TGCGCCAGCCTGGGCGGCTCCTACAATGAGCAGTTCTTC.

The genes are TRBV11-3 and TRBJ1-1; possibly TRBD1 for D (5 bases). CDR1 is SGHNT and CDR2 is YENEEA in the germline V gene. Between the trimmed V and J ends, which lost 1 base and 1 base, there was a span of 10 bases. This CDR3 spans 15 amino acids. CDR3 DNA sequence: TGTGCCAGCAGCTTAGGGGGGACTGAGAACACTGAAGCTTTCTTT. This codes for CASSLGGTENTEAFF.